The rows below give T cell receptor beta chains drawn from one sample of a study of prognosis after radiotherapy for stage I lung cancer. TCRdb independently ran MiXCR on the multiplex PCR reads; one entry per CDR3 protein. The data show about 16,000 distinct CDR3 sequences, with around 41% seen just once and about 45% held by the top ten. The sequences come from PBMCs, collected before or after stereotactic body radiation therapy (not recorded which). The source is a donor aged 50 or older with non-small cell lung cancer. CDR3s include the opening cysteine and the closing phenylalanine or tryptophan. A D gene is named only where the DNA matches it firmly.

>NA|TRBV10-2|TRBJ1-5
CASSATGSGPQPQHF
>NA|TRBV27|TRBJ1-6
CASRPSGQGNSHLHF
>NA|TRBV3-1|TRBJ1-2
CASSQGGLKGYTF
>NA|TRBV18|TRBJ2-1
CASSPIGRHNEQFF
>TRBD1|TRBV7-9|TRBJ1-4
CANSFTKRQGGEKLFF
>NA|TRBV24-1|TRBJ2-2
CATSVTSWTGEPFF
>TRBD1|TRBV5-1|TRBJ2-3
CASSLLDRVQDTQYF
>TRBD2|TRBV20-1|TRBJ2-3
CSASFGGAGTDTQYF
>NA|TRBV11-2|TRBJ2-2
CASSSPDAGRVGELFF
>TRBD2|TRBV5-6|TRBJ2-3
CASSLVGLAGGQEDTQYF
>NA|TRBV29-1|TRBJ1-2
CSVGEGLANYGYTF
>NA|TRBV5-1|TRBJ1-6
CASSLELADNSPLHF
>NA|TRBV7-3|TRBJ2-4
CASSLGGPLVGKNIQYF
>TRBD2|TRBV14|TRBJ2-3
CASSHELAGVWVGDTQYF
>NA|TRBV20-1|TRBJ1-5
CSARRVQADQPQHF
>TRBD1|TRBV19|TRBJ1-1
CASSMGTGHPTEAFF
>NA|TRBV18|TRBJ1-1
CASSPQGVGDTEAFF
>TRBD1|TRBV19|TRBJ2-7
CASSTTGTGTYEQYF
>TRBD2|TRBV19|TRBJ2-2
CASSPISSGKTGELFF
>TRBD2|TRBV19|TRBJ2-1
CASSRQRGAVNEQFF
>NA|TRBV6-1|TRBJ2-3
CASIHVGLAGDTHYF
>TRBD2|TRBV7-9|TRBJ2-3
CASSPTSASTDTQYF
>NA|TRBV7-2|TRBJ1-5
CASSFETNQPQHF
>NA|TRBV5-1|TRBJ2-5
CASSPVGEETQYF
>NA|TRBV27|TRBJ2-3
CASSPTFADTQYF
>NA|TRBV28|TRBJ1-2
CASSARVDGYTF
>NA|TRBV30|TRBJ1-1
CAWSVISSNTEAFF
>NA|TRBV14|TRBJ2-7
CASSRWDGDYEQYF
>NA|TRBV6-1|TRBJ1-2
CASSRTVLQRSYGYTF
>TRBD1|TRBV20-1|TRBJ1-4
CSASRGQFATNEKLFF
>TRBD1|TRBV5-4|TRBJ2-3
CASSQGDRSTDTQYF
>NA|TRBV19|TRBJ2-5
CASSEGPETQYF
>NA|TRBV28|TRBJ1-3
CASSFASGNTIYF
>NA|TRBV7-3|TRBJ1-6
CASSWDKNSPLHF
>NA|TRBV11-1|TRBJ1-1
CASSLGQLTEAFF
>TRBD1|TRBV28|TRBJ2-7
CASSFRQGAGEQYF
>NA|TRBV6-2/TRBV6-3|TRBJ2-7
CASSYRCPISYEQYF
>NA|TRBV19|TRBJ2-6
CASRLASTYEDNVLTF
>TRBD2|TRBV11-2|TRBJ2-1
CASSLGGGGPYNEQFF
>NA|TRBV25-1|TRBJ2-2
CASSPDRSELFF
>NA|TRBV6-5|TRBJ1-3
CASIYNRAVNTIYF
>NA|TRBV6-4|TRBJ2-2
CSIITQSDTGELFF
>TRBD2|TRBV19|TRBJ2-2
CASSIAVAGNTGELFF
>TRBD1|TRBV12-3/TRBV12-4|TRBJ1-2
CASGQTGDYGYTF
>TRBD1|TRBV27|TRBJ2-1
CASSFLSTPTGDSYNEQFF
>TRBD2|TRBV2|TRBJ2-1
CASSESSGRAGEQFF
>NA|TRBV5-6|TRBJ1-2
CASSTDLWEISIGYTF
>NA|TRBV5-1|TRBJ2-3
CASSDGATDTQYF
>NA|TRBV12-3/TRBV12-4|TRBJ1-2
CASSQLPREGGYTF
>TRBD1|TRBV6-1|TRBJ2-1
CASTTDRGHEQFF
>NA|TRBV9|TRBJ1-2
CASSVEVTPRGYTF
>TRBD1|TRBV11-2|TRBJ2-7
CASSSHRGAYEQYF
>TRBD1|TRBV19|TRBJ1-1
CATTTGGVNTEAFF